Included here is one T cell receptor beta chain sequence, with context. The data belong to a study of control samples from healthy donors and cancer patients. Here immunoSEQ multiplex PCR was the method, and the copy in TCRdb shows in-frame clones only, minus some. The sample contains approximately 46,000 clones, 80% to 90% of which appear only once. The origin of this receptor is a woman aged 60-70 years with lung cancer. Source material: PBMCs.

Here the CDR3 reads CASSLGQGEGGYTF. CDR3 in DNA: TGCGCCAGCAGCCTGGGACAGGGAGAAGGTGGCTACACCTTC. V and J are TRBV5-1 and TRBJ1-2; 9 bases map to TRBD1. Germline CDR1 SGHRS, CDR2 YFSETQ. The CDR3 length is 14 residues. With 4 bases clipped from V and 7 bases from J, the junction kept 8 bases outside the gene matches.